This TCR beta chain derives from a study of T cell responses to AZD1222 COVID-19 vaccine. Whole-study findings and limits: Compared with day 0, the breadth and depth of the Spike-specific TCR repertoire rose significantly after two doses of AZD1222.

About this clone: No antigen is known for it.

Data came from immunoSEQ multiplex PCR; TCRdb stores just in-frame clones and leaves some out. The table has about 100,000 clones, 92% seen once; the top ten hold about 1.5%. CDR1 and CDR2 from the germline V gene are GTSNPN and SVGIG (reference sequence). This CDR3 is built from 17 residues. J gave up 4 bases and V 2 bases, and 7 bases lay outside the gene matches. The chain uses TRBV30 and TRBJ2-2, with TRBD2 matching over 13 bases. The TCR sequence derives from an adult in good health. Here the sequenced sample was peripheral blood, taken on day 0 of AZD1222 vaccination. The DNA for the CDR3 is TGTGCCTGGAGTTTACTAGCGGGAGGGCCGGGCACCGGGGAGCTGTTTTTT. Amino acids: CAWSLLAGGPGTGELFF.